Each of the 31 T cell receptor beta chains below was sequenced from the same sample in a study of shared clonotypes between healthy human individuals. Libraries were prepared by immunoSEQ multiplex PCR; TCRdb keeps only in-frame clonotypes and omits some of them. This table has more than 2,000,000 clones, roughly 92% appearing once. The sample taken for sequencing was naive CD4+ T cells sorted from blood. Regarding subset: CD45RA+ positively selected. Receptors originate from a man aged 18 to 29 in good health.

As for this clone: The same CDR3 arises from other DNA sequences in this sample as well. The rearrangement links TRBV5-1 to TRBJ2-5; no clear D gene. With 4 bases removed from V and 5 bases from J, the gap between germline ends came to 6 bases. This CDR3 has 11 residues. CDR1 and CDR2 (germline): SGHRS, YFSETQ. The CDR3, as DNA: TGCGCCAGCAGCCATGGGGAGACCCAGTACTTC. This sequence encodes CASSHGETQYF. The whole variable domain, remainder taken from reference TRBV5-1 and TRBJ2-5, is KAGVTQTPRYLIKTRGQQVTLSCSPISGHRSVSWYQQTPGQGLQFLFEYFSETQRNKGNFPGRFSGRQFSNSRSEMNVSTLELGDSALYLCASSHGETQYFGPGTRLLVL.

Comment on this clone: An end of the junction does not agree with germline; a read error may underlie this. The CDR3 region is CASSSDRGTDTQYF. The CDR3 DNA follows: TGTGCCAGCAGCTCCGACAGGGGCACTGATACGCAGTATTTT. The chain combines TRBV5-4 with TRBJ2-3; 8 positions match TRBD1. This CDR3 is built from 14 residues. Germline lookup yields CDR1 SGHNT and CDR2 YYREEE (reference sequence).

In this sample, this clone turned up once. The same CDR3 arises from other DNA sequences in this sample as well. This chain uses TRBV11-2 with TRBJ1-1; weak D call: TRBD1 (5 bases). CDR1 SGHAT and CDR2 FQNNGV come from the germline V gene. This CDR3 spans 14 amino acids. V lost 3 bases to trimming and J lost 1 base, with 9 bases between them. CDR3 in amino acids: CASSLGLTNTEAFF. DNA for the CDR3: TGTGCCAGCAGCTTGGGACTGACGAACACTGAAGCTTTCTTT.

Details on this clone: The same CDR3 is also encoded by other DNA sequences in this sample. The rearrangement links TRBV5-1 to TRBJ1-5, with a weak D call TRBD1 (5 bases). Germline lookup yields CDR1 SGHRS and CDR2 YFSETQ. V lost 0 bases, J lost 1 base, and 11 bases lay in between. The length of the CDR3 is 16 residues. Here the CDR3 DNA reads TGCGCCAGCAGCTTGGTGGGGGGAGGAAGCAATCAGCCCCAGCATTTT. This gives the protein CASSLVGGGSNQPQHF.

The V and J genes are TRBV25-1 and TRBJ1-1; D is uncertain. The CDR3 is 18 amino acids. Germline V gene sequence: CDR1 MGHDK, CDR2 SYGVNS. V was cut by 4 bases and J by 4 bases, with 25 bases left in between. CDR3 in DNA: TGTGCCAGCAGTGCTGGAGAGGGTAGGGCACCCGGGCGCACTGAAGCTTTCTTT. It yields the protein CASSAGEGRAPGRTEAFF.

This clone was recorded only once. The chain joins TRBV5-1 to TRBJ1-1; possible D gene TRBD1, 5 bases. Germline V lookup: CDR1 SGHRS, CDR2 YFSETQ. CDR3 length: 14 residues. The ends were cut back, 0 bases at V and 1 base at J, with 7 bases in the middle. The CDR3 bases are TGCGCCAGCAGCTTGGATGACAGGAACACTGAAGCTTTCTTT. Amino acid sequence: CASSLDDRNTEAFF.

The chain couples TRBV30 to TRBJ2-7, with D possibly matching TRBD1 (6 bases). V dropped 0 bases and J dropped 3 bases, with 15 bases sitting between them. The CDR3 is 15 residues long. Germline CDR1 GTSNPN, CDR2 SVGIG (reference sequence). CDR3 sequence: CAWSVQGGVGYEQYF. The CDR3 DNA reads TGTGCCTGGAGTGTACAAGGGGGAGTGGGCTACGAGCAGTACTTC. Supplemented by reference TRBV30 and TRBJ2-7, the full variable domain reads SQTIHQWPATLVQPVGSPLSLECTVEGTSNPNLYWYRQAAGRGLQLLFYSVGIGQISSEVPQNLSASRPQDRQFILSSKKLLLSDSGFYLCAWSVQGGVGYEQYFGPGTRLTVT.

The gene calls are TRBV19 and TRBJ1-3, with 9 positions matching TRBD1. V lost 6 bases to trimming and J lost 4 bases; unmatched junction nucleotides: 7. The CDR3 covers 15 residues. Germline V gene lookup returns CDR1 LNHDA and CDR2 SQIVND (reference sequence). The CDR3 DNA reads TGTGCCAGTAGAACCGGGACAGGGAACGGAAACACCATATATTTT. Residues: CASRTGTGNGNTIYF.

The chain couples TRBV19 to TRBJ2-3, with D possibly being TRBD1 (6 bases). The CDR3 is made up of 16 amino acids. V was trimmed by 5 bases and J by 0 bases, leaving 15 bases between them. Germline CDR1 reads LNHDA; CDR2 reads SQIVND (reference sequence). The CDR3: CASSALQGLSTDTQYF. In nucleotides, the CDR3 is TGTGCCAGTAGTGCCCTCCAGGGGCTCAGCACAGATACGCAGTATTTT.

The chain recombines TRBV7-9 with TRBJ1-2, with D hard to call. Germline CDR1 reads SEHNR; CDR2 reads FQNEAQ (reference sequence). The CDR3 has 13 residues. V gave up 4 bases and J gave up 8 bases, with 14 bases separating them. The CDR3 DNA is TGTGCCAGCAGCTCCGCGGACCTCTGGGGCTACACCTTC. Translation: CASSSADLWGYTF. The variable domain in full, completed from reference TRBV7-9 and TRBJ1-2, reads DTGVSQNPRHKITKRGQNVTFRCDPISEHNRLYWYRQTLGQGPEFLTYFQNEAQLEKSRLLSDRFSAERPKGSFSTLEIQRTEQGDSAMYLCASSSADLWGYTFGSGTRLTVV.

To note about this clone: Different DNA sequences within this sample yield the same CDR3. The gene calls are TRBV6-5 and TRBJ1-2, with 9 bases identical to TRBD1. V trimming: 4 bases; J trimming: 4 bases; junction bases outside the gene matches: 7. Germline V lookup: CDR1 MNHEY, CDR2 SVGAGI. This CDR3 is 15 amino acids long. The CDR3 spells CASSSQGARGYGYTF. DNA for the CDR3: TGTGCCAGCAGTTCACAGGGGGCGCGGGGCTATGGCTACACCTTC.

This chain links TRBV15 with TRBJ2-7; 11 nucleotides align to TRBD2. The trim removed 0 bases at V and 6 bases at J, leaving 4 bases unmatched. The CDR3 totals 15 residues. Germline V gene data show CDR1 as LNHNV and CDR2 as YYDKDF (reference sequence). CDR3 DNA sequence: TGTGCCACCAGCAGAGATAGACTAGCGGGGACCGAGCAGTACTTC. It is translated as CATSRDRLAGTEQYF.

The rearrangement joins TRBV30 to TRBJ2-7, with TRBD2 matching over 8 bases. V was pared by 0 bases and J by 2 bases, with 3 bases of the junction left unmatched. This CDR3 is 14 amino acids long. Germline lookup yields CDR1 GTSNPN and CDR2 SVGIG (reference sequence). This CDR3 is CAWSVRGLAYEQYF. The CDR3 DNA is TGTGCCTGGAGTGTACGGGGACTAGCCTACGAGCAGTACTTC.

V usage is TRBV18 and J usage is TRBJ2-1, with 11 bases lining up with TRBD2. Germline-derived CDR1 and CDR2 are KGHSH and LQKENI. The CDR3 is 17 residues long. V was pared by 3 bases and J by 5 bases, with 9 bases of the junction left unmatched. The chain's CDR3 is CASSPPGTSGLDNEQFF. The CDR3 DNA reads TGTGCCAGCTCACCCCCCGGGACTAGCGGACTAGACAATGAGCAGTTCTTC.

V usage is TRBV19 and J usage is TRBJ1-5; 7 bases map to TRBD1. Trimming took 10 bases from V and 5 from J; bases not matched to a gene: 14. Per the germline V gene, CDR1 is LNHDA and CDR2 is SQIVND (reference sequence). The CDR3 extends over 15 amino acids. CDR3 sequence reads: CATRGIGELYQPQHF. The CDR3 nucleotides read TGTGCCACCAGGGGGATAGGGGAGCTTTATCAGCCCCAGCATTTT.

V usage is TRBV7-2 and J usage is TRBJ2-1; 12 positions match TRBD1. J was trimmed by 8 bases and V by 4 bases; bases with no gene match: 6. CDR1 is SGHTA, CDR2 FQGNSA, per germline. This CDR3 contains 15 residues. The CDR3 DNA follows: TGTGCCAGCAGCTCCACGGGACAGGGGGCGGATGAGCAGTTCTTC. Protein product: CASSSTGQGADEQFF.

The chain employs TRBV19 and TRBJ2-3, with D possibly being TRBD1 (6 bases). Trimming took off 7 bases at V and 6 bases at J, with 17 bases between the two ends. The V gene's germline CDR1 is LNHDA and CDR2 SQIVND (reference sequence). The CDR3 has 14 residues. CDR3 nucleotides: TGTGCCAGTACCCCACCCAGGGGAACGGATACGCAGTATTTT. Translating gives CASTPPRGTDTQYF.

Comment on this clone: One end of the junction varies from germline; a read error may be responsible. This sequence joins TRBV6-5 and TRBJ1-4; D call uncertain. The CDR3 extends over 12 amino acids. Germline CDR1 and CDR2: MNHEY and SVGAGI. The CDR3 sequence is CACSWANEKLFF. CDR3 nucleotides: TGTGCCTGCAGTTGGGCTAATGAAAAACTGTTTTTT.

This clone was detected once. CDR3 amino acids: CASRQSDRAFGEQYF. DNA for the CDR3: TGTGCCAGCAGGCAATCGGACAGGGCCTTCGGCGAGCAGTACTTC. The V call is TRBV6-6, the J call TRBJ2-7, with TRBD1 matching 8 bases. V trimming: 6 bases; J trimming: 6 bases; junction bases outside the gene matches: 13. The germline V gene encodes CDR1 MNHNY and CDR2 SVGAGI (reference sequence). The CDR3 contains 15 residues.

As DNA, the CDR3 is TGTGCCAGCTCACCGCTACTAGCGGGAGTTCTCGAGACCCAGTACTTC. Translation gives CASSPLLAGVLETQYF. This rearrangement joins TRBV18 to TRBJ2-5; 11 nucleotides line up with TRBD2. The CDR3 spans 16 residues. Trimming cost V 3 bases and J 5 bases; bases outside gene matches: 8. Germline V CDR1 and CDR2: KGHSH, LQKENI.

The gene calls are TRBV15 and TRBJ2-7; no reliable D call. The germline CDR1 and CDR2 sequences are LNHNV and YYDKDF (reference sequence). CDR3 length equals 13 residues. The germline V and J ends were trimmed by 6 bases and 2 bases, with 11 bases remaining between them. The CDR3 DNA reads as TGTGCCACCAGGCAGCAGCCGACCTACGAGCAGTACTTC. Amino acid sequence: CATRQQPTYEQYF.

The genes are TRBV30 and TRBJ2-2, with D possibly being TRBD1 (5 bases). The CDR3 loop spans 14 amino acids. Trimming shortened V by 4 bases and J by 1 base, and 10 bases separated the two germline ends. Germline CDR1 is GTSNPN and CDR2 is SVGIG (reference sequence). Here the CDR3 reads CAWIRTLNTGELFF. In DNA form, the CDR3 reads TGTGCCTGGATTCGGACACTGAACACCGGGGAGCTGTTTTTT.

Regarding this clone: Other DNA sequences within the sample encode an identical CDR3. This chain connects TRBV28 to TRBJ2-7; D perhaps matches TRBD1 (6 bases). The CDR3 is 13 residues long. Per the germline V gene, CDR1 is MDHEN and CDR2 is SYDVKM. The V end was cut by 3 bases, the J end by 3 bases, with 9 bases between. CDR3: CASSFGGLYEQYF. Written as DNA, the CDR3 is TGTGCCAGCAGTTTTGGGGGCCTCTACGAGCAGTACTTC.

The gene calls are TRBV5-4 and TRBJ2-7; 12 nucleotides match TRBD1. The V segment lost 4 bases and the J segment 5 bases; nucleotides outside the gene matches: 4. This CDR3 has 14 residues. Germline V gives CDR1 SGHNT, CDR2 YYREEE (reference sequence). CDR3 sequence reads: CASSHRDRGHEQYF. The CDR3 DNA is TGTGCCAGCAGCCACCGGGACAGGGGGCACGAGCAGTACTTC.

This clone was seen a single time. This sequence joins TRBV19 and TRBJ1-5; D not certain. The V gene's germline CDR1 is LNHDA and CDR2 SQIVND (reference sequence). V lost 6 bases and J 7 bases, leaving 10 bases between the germline ends. The CDR3 has 12 residues. The CDR3 reads CASSSSDQPQHF. The CDR3 coding sequence is TGTGCCAGTAGCTCCAGCGACCAGCCCCAGCATTTT.

V and J are TRBV19 and TRBJ1-2, with D unresolved. The CDR3 extends over 15 amino acids. V lost 6 bases, J lost 1 base, and 15 bases lay in between. CDR1 and CDR2 (germline): LNHDA, SQIVND (reference sequence). The chain's CDR3 is CASRTTKKYNYGYTF. The CDR3 DNA follows: TGTGCCAGTAGGACCACAAAAAAATATAACTATGGCTACACCTTC.

This chain joins TRBV7-8 and TRBJ1-1, with 10 positions matching TRBD1. The J segment lost 1 base and the V segment lost 2 bases, leaving 10 bases of the junction unmatched. This CDR3 spans 18 amino acids. From germline, CDR1 is SGHVS and CDR2 FQNEAQ. CDR3 amino acids: CASSLRPGQGWGNTEAFF. Written as DNA, the CDR3 is TGTGCCAGCAGCTTAAGACCGGGACAGGGGTGGGGGAACACTGAAGCTTTCTTT.

CDR3 nucleotide sequence: TGTGCCAGCAGTCCACTTGGCGGGGGACAAGAGACCCAGTACTTC. Translated, it gives CASSPLGGGQETQYF. The rearrangement links TRBV28 to TRBJ2-5; 7 nucleotides align to TRBD2. The germline V gene encodes CDR1 MDHEN and CDR2 SYDVKM. V shed 5 bases and J 2 bases; nucleotides not matched to a gene: 8. The CDR3 is 15 residues long.

In DNA form, the CDR3 reads TGTGCCATCAGTGAAACAGGGTGGGACACTGAAGCTTTCTTT. Its protein product is CAISETGWDTEAFF. The chain couples TRBV10-3 to TRBJ1-1, with D possibly matching TRBD1 (6 bases). The CDR3 length is 14 residues. The V end lost 3 bases, the J end lost 3 bases, and 11 bases lay between the germline ends. Per germline, CDR1 ENHRY and CDR2 SYGVKD.

This clone is a singleton in its sample. The V gene is TRBV5-8, the J gene TRBJ2-5; TRBD1 might be the D (6 bases). Germline CDR1 reads SGHTS; CDR2 reads YDEGEE. V was shortened by 0 bases and J by 5 bases, with 14 bases between the two germline ends. The CDR3 consists of 15 residues. The CDR3 DNA sequence: TGTGCCAGCAGCTTGGGGTCAGGGGTCGGGGAGACCCAGTACTTC. It is translated as CASSLGSGVGETQYF.

The genes are TRBV5-1 and TRBJ2-7; D remains unclear. V lost 0 bases and J lost 2, with 9 bases in between. The CDR3 has 14 amino acids. Looked up from germline, CDR1 is SGHRS and CDR2 is YFSETQ. This chain's CDR3 is CASSLAHGTYEQYF. CDR3 bases: TGCGCCAGCAGCTTGGCCCACGGAACCTACGAGCAGTACTTC.